Sequencing of this T cell receptor beta chain was carried out in a study of blood T cell repertoires in COVID-19. Profiled with immunoSEQ multiplex PCR; TCRdb holds only in-frame clones, not every one. The data show over 150,000 clones, roughly 84% seen once. The CDR3 is 14 amino acids. Germline trimming cut 0 bases from V and 9 bases from J; bases unmatched to any gene: 4. In germline, CDR1 is MNHEY, CDR2 SMNVEV (reference sequence). The sequencing sample was made of peripheral blood. This receptor was identified in a human donor in a cohort sampled during active COVID-19. The chain joins TRBV27 to TRBJ2-1, with TRBD2 matching over 8 bases. The CDR3 DNA reads as TGTGCCAGCAGTTTATCGTCCGGGGGGGGTGAGCAGTTCTTC. Its translation is CASSLSSGGGEQFF.